These T cell receptor beta chains were read from a single sample in a study of cytomegalovirus exposure and HLA in healthy donors. Only in-frame clones appear in the TCRdb table, and some are missing; sequencing was by immunoSEQ multiplex PCR. The data contain more than 80,000 clones, about 83% of them seen just once; the ten biggest clones take up approximately 3.7%. The material sequenced was PBMCs. Receptor source: a female donor in good health and CMV-seropositive. The CDR3 runs from the conserved cysteine through the conserved F or W.

v_gene	j_gene	CDR3aa
TRBV27	TRBJ2-7	CAGSLLKGANSYEQYF
TRBV30	TRBJ1-6	CAWIGQSNNSPLHF
TRBV7-2	TRBJ2-7	CASSPSSYEQYF
TRBV18	TRBJ1-4	CASSSGQGRTNEKLFF
TRBV7-2	TRBJ1-4	CASSRDRGDEKLFF
TRBV11-2	TRBJ2-7	CASSLRLLPYEQYF
TRBV5-1	TRBJ2-1	CASSLGSGRAGEQFF
TRBV6-5	TRBJ2-7	CASTHSSRGLYEQYF
TRBV18	TRBJ2-5	CASSPEAGGAYWETQYF
TRBV27	TRBJ1-3	CASSLARGGNTIYF
TRBV5-4	TRBJ2-7	CASSLEVAGETYEQYF
TRBV6-1	TRBJ1-5	CASDRGRGDQPQHF
TRBV5-6	TRBJ2-3	CASSLASGTDTQYF
TRBV9	TRBJ1-5	CASSLEGGGQPQHF
TRBV4-2	TRBJ2-2	CASSQEMRAPLAGELFF
TRBV6-1	TRBJ2-1	CASSEGASGRTLYNEQFF
TRBV6-4	TRBJ2-1	CARSDSTRGTHNEQFF
TRBV25-1	TRBJ2-7	CASSEKRLDEQYF
TRBV7-2	TRBJ2-5	CASSFGRGPQETQYF
TRBV6-5	TRBJ1-2	CASSYGSQEAYGYTF
TRBV28	TRBJ2-1	CASSLGSAFLRGEQFF
TRBV5-1	TRBJ2-1	CASSLGLAGGDEQFF
TRBV7-9	TRBJ1-1	CASGPREDTEAFF
TRBV5-1	TRBJ2-5	CASSPIGGRGGETQYF
TRBV7-8	TRBJ1-5	CASSPFVTHGNQPQHF
TRBV6-5	TRBJ2-5	CASSYSGEGFAETQYF
TRBV20-1	TRBJ1-1	CSAPGTEAFF
TRBV18	TRBJ2-3	CASSPTGDTQYF
TRBV10-2	TRBJ1-4	CASSESVGQGKKLFF
TRBV19	TRBJ1-5	CASRRGDRVDQPQHF
TRBV11-2	TRBJ1-5	CASSQGTTSNQPQHF
TRBV4-1	TRBJ1-2	CASSQGQGAFYGYTF
TRBV7-2	TRBJ2-1	CASSHLAGGPNEQFF
TRBV6-4	TRBJ2-3	CASSSGRSTDTQYF
TRBV11-2	TRBJ2-1	CASSLRLAGGTASNEQFF
TRBV7-9	TRBJ2-3	CASSDGTSETDTQYF
TRBV10-2	TRBJ1-5	CASSDSNQPQHF
TRBV6-4	TRBJ2-3	CASSDSPSRGSSDTQYF
TRBV5-5	TRBJ1-2	CASSSLERPGYGYTF
TRBV6-1	TRBJ2-7	CASTPDRTLSYEQYF
TRBV27	TRBJ1-5	CASSPTRLQPQHF
TRBV7-9	TRBJ1-2	CASSQGQGAGYTF
TRBV5-4	TRBJ1-1	CASSGGWGGTEAFF